Listed below are T cell receptor beta chains from one sample, sequenced in a study of radiotherapy plus CTLA-4 blockade in lung cancer. Data came from immunoSEQ multiplex PCR; TCRdb stores just in-frame clones and leaves some out. Altogether about 38,000 clones are present, 80% to 90% being singletons, with the ten largest covering about 20%. Material: peripheral blood, obtained from a patient treated with radiotherapy plus ipilimumab. The receptors here all came from a human donor with non-small cell lung cancer whose response to radiotherapy plus ipilimumab could not be evaluated. CDR3s include the opening cysteine and the closing phenylalanine or tryptophan. A D gene is named only where the DNA matches it firmly. Clone size is not always given. Where it is, it says once, few, many or a class for expanded clones.

D: NA; J: TRBJ1-1; V: TRBV5-4; size: NA; CDR3: CASSLVGSNTEAFF; DNA: TGTGCCAGCAGCTTGGTTGGCAGTAACACTGAAGCTTTCTTT
D: NA; J: TRBJ1-5; V: TRBV5-6; size: NA; CDR3: CASSVTGYNQPQHF; DNA: TGTGCCAGCAGCGTTACCGGTTACAATCAGCCCCAGCATTTT
D: NA; J: TRBJ2-7; V: TRBV28; size: NA; CDR3: CASSREEQYF; DNA: TGTGCCAGCAGTAGGGAGGAGCAGTACTTC
D: NA; J: TRBJ1-1; V: TRBV28; size: NA; CDR3: CASSPGSEAFF; DNA: TGTGCCAGCAGCCCTGGGAGTGAAGCTTTCTTT
D: NA; J: TRBJ1-2; V: TRBV9; size: NA; CDR3: CASSAAASRSYGYTF; DNA: TGTGCCAGCAGCGCCGCGGCCTCGCGGTCTTATGGCTACACCTTC
D: NA; J: TRBJ2-7; V: TRBV28; size: NA; CDR3: CASKSEYEQYF; DNA: TGTGCCTCCAAGTCCGAGTACGAGCAGTACTTC
D: NA; J: TRBJ2-7; V: TRBV7-9; size: NA; CDR3: CASSRSYEQYF; DNA: TGTGCCAGCAGCCGTTCCTACGAGCAGTACTTC
D: NA; J: TRBJ2-5; V: TRBV2; size: NA; CDR3: CASSDSSETQYF; DNA: TGTGCCAGCAGTGATAGTTCGGAGACCCAGTACTTC
D: TRBD2; J: TRBJ2-7; V: TRBV7-2; size: few; CDR3: CASSLSGGPSYEQYF; DNA: TGTGCCAGCAGCTTAAGCGGGGGACCATCCTACGAGCAGTACTTC
D: NA; J: TRBJ2-3; V: TRBV7-8; size: NA; CDR3: CASSPQGLNTDTQYF; DNA: TGTGCCAGCAGCCCACAGGGTTTGAACACAGATACGCAGTATTTT
D: TRBD1; J: TRBJ2-2; V: TRBV4-1; size: NA; CDR3: CASSSEPQGTQHTGELFF; DNA: TGCGCCAGCAGCTCGGAGCCACAGGGGACGCAACACACCGGGGAGCTGTTTTTT
D: NA; J: TRBJ1-1; V: TRBV4-1; size: few; CDR3: CASSQATANTEAFF; DNA: TGCGCCAGCAGCCAAGCCACAGCGAACACTGAAGCTTTCTTT
D: TRBD2; J: TRBJ2-1; V: TRBV5-1; size: NA; CDR3: CASSLALAGPNEQFF; DNA: TGCGCCAGCAGCTTGGCCCTAGCGGGCCCCAATGAGCAGTTCTTC
D: NA; J: TRBJ2-5; V: TRBV27; size: few; CDR3: CASAGRLETQYF; DNA: TGTGCCAGCGCTGGGCGTCTGGAGACCCAGTACTTC
D: NA; J: TRBJ1-2; V: TRBV10-3; size: once; CDR3: CAISESRGDYGYTF; DNA: TGTGCCATCAGTGAGTCGCGGGGTGACTATGGCTACACCTTC
D: NA; J: TRBJ2-2; V: TRBV7-7; size: NA; CDR3: CASSHQGETGELFF; DNA: TGTGCTAGCAGCCACCAAGGGGAAACCGGGGAGCTGTTTTTT
D: TRBD2; J: TRBJ2-3; V: TRBV2; size: NA; CDR3: CASSVAGGRADTQYF; DNA: TGTGCCAGCAGTGTGGCGGGAGGAAGGGCAGATACGCAGTATTTT
D: TRBD1; J: TRBJ1-1; V: TRBV28; size: NA; CDR3: CASRTGRNTEAFF; DNA: TGTGCCAGCAGGACAGGGCGGAACACTGAAGCTTTCTTT
D: TRBD2; J: TRBJ2-7; V: TRBV7-6; size: once; CDR3: CASSRGGNEQYF; DNA: TGTGCCAGCTCCCGGGGGGGCAACGAGCAGTACTTC
D: TRBD1; J: TRBJ1-3; V: TRBV28; size: NA; CDR3: CASRTGTGGLDTIYF; DNA: TGTGCCAGCAGAACAGGGACAGGTGGGCTTGACACCATATATTTT
D: TRBD1; J: TRBJ2-5; V: TRBV14; size: NA; CDR3: CASSPILPRDREETQYF; DNA: TGTGCCAGCAGCCCGATTCTCCCTCGGGACAGGGAAGAGACCCAGTACTTC
D: NA; J: TRBJ1-2; V: TRBV28; size: NA; CDR3: CASGFGGERYTF; DNA: TGTGCCAGTGGTTTTGGGGGGGAAAGATACACCTTC
D: NA; J: TRBJ1-4; V: TRBV6-1; size: NA; CDR3: CASSEGLGKGANEKLFF; DNA: TGTGCCAGCAGTGAAGGGCTCGGAAAGGGGGCTAATGAAAAACTGTTTTTT
D: TRBD2; J: TRBJ2-5; V: TRBV11-2; size: NA; CDR3: CASSFLGTSGPQETQYF; DNA: TGTGCCAGCAGCTTTCTGGGGACTAGCGGACCCCAAGAGACCCAGTACTTC
D: NA; J: TRBJ2-7; V: TRBV28; size: NA; CDR3: CASEGGAYEQYF; DNA: TGTGCCTCCGAGGGTGGCGCCTACGAGCAGTACTTC
D: TRBD2; J: TRBJ2-2; V: TRBV25-1; size: NA; CDR3: CASSEWGGSGELFF; DNA: TGTGCCAGCAGTGAATGGGGGGGTTCCGGGGAGCTGTTTTTT
D: NA; J: TRBJ1-3; V: TRBV7-8; size: NA; CDR3: CASSSASRSGNTIYF; DNA: TGTGCCAGCAGCTCCGCGTCACGCTCTGGAAACACCATATATTTT
D: TRBD2; J: TRBJ2-5; V: TRBV5-1; size: NA; CDR3: CASSLGGTSMETQYF; DNA: TGCGCCAGCAGCTTGGGGGGGACTAGCATGGAGACCCAGTACTTC
D: TRBD1; J: TRBJ1-1; V: TRBV7-9; size: NA; CDR3: CATDWTGGTEAFF; DNA: TGTGCCACCGATTGGACAGGGGGGACTGAAGCTTTCTTT
D: TRBD1; J: TRBJ2-1; V: TRBV29-1; size: NA; CDR3: CSVGDSHNEQFF; DNA: TGCAGCGTTGGGGACAGCCACAATGAGCAGTTCTTC
D: NA; J: TRBJ1-1; V: TRBV29-1; size: NA; CDR3: CSGFRGNTEAFF; DNA: TGCAGCGGATTCAGGGGAAACACTGAAGCTTTCTTT
D: TRBD1; J: TRBJ1-5; V: TRBV19; size: NA; CDR3: CASSHPPGTASNQPQHF; DNA: TGTGCCAGTAGTCATCCCCCCGGGACAGCGAGCAATCAGCCCCAGCATTTT
D: NA; J: TRBJ2-7; V: TRBV6-6; size: NA; CDR3: CASRPDSTQIEQYF; DNA: TGTGCCAGCAGACCGGACAGTACGCAGATCGAGCAGTACTTC
D: NA; J: TRBJ1-3; V: TRBV5-5; size: once; CDR3: CASSRRDLTGNTIYF; DNA: TGTGCCAGCAGCCGCAGGGATCTTACTGGAAACACCATATATTTT
D: TRBD2; J: TRBJ2-7; V: TRBV7-8; size: once; CDR3: CASSPGKREDRYEQYF; DNA: TGTGCCAGCAGCCCGGGGAAGCGGGAGGACCGCTACGAGCAGTACTTC
D: TRBD1; J: TRBJ1-2; V: TRBV10-3; size: NA; CDR3: CATADRAKDYGYTF; DNA: TGTGCCACGGCCGACAGGGCTAAAGACTATGGCTACACCTTC
D: TRBD2; J: TRBJ2-2; V: TRBV6-5; size: NA; CDR3: CASSYSRLATGELFF; DNA: TGTGCCAGCAGTTACTCGAGACTAGCCACCGGGGAGCTGTTTTTT